The 25 T cell receptor beta chains presented below share a single source sample, sequenced in a study (dated by TCRdb to between 2014 and 2016). Library construction relied on 5' RACE. Sequencing was performed on an Illumina MiSeq. Through fastp at Q25 and MiXCR, TCRdb rebuilt clones from the public reads, retaining in-frame beta chains. Rows are combined by CDR3 protein, so each entry shows the most common genes and DNA. Across this sample there are about 9,100 distinct CDR3 sequences, with 60% seen only once. The top ten hold 6.2% of the sample. The specimen was tumor-infiltrating memory CD4+ T cells sorted from the breast tumor. What this sample's cell subset or site label stands for: memory CD4+ T cells, CD4+CD45RO+CD25-. These receptor sequences come from a female donor with breast cancer.

The chain links TRBV30 to TRBJ2-5, with D perhaps TRBD1 or TRBD2 (5 bases each). Trimming removed 1 base from V and 5 bases from J, with 23 bases in between. This CDR3 region has 17 residues. Per germline, CDR1 GTSNPN and CDR2 SVGIG (reference sequence). The CDR3 nucleotides read TGTGCCTGGAGTGGCGGTCGGGGCAGGGAGAACGCTGAGACCCAGTACTTC. Translating it yields CAWSGGRGRENAETQYF.

This chain links TRBV5-1 with TRBJ2-5, with 7 bases identical to TRBD1. The CDR3 has 16 residues. The germline gives CDR1 SGHRS, CDR2 YFSETQ. V gave up 5 bases and J gave up 4 bases; unmatched junction bases: 14. The CDR3 here is CASRVTHRGYLETQYF. The CDR3 DNA sequence: TGCGCCAGCAGAGTTACTCACAGGGGTTACTTAGAGACCCAGTACTTC.

The rearrangement uses TRBV4-1 and TRBJ2-1; 8 nucleotides align to TRBD1. V gave up 0 bases and J gave up 8 bases; unmatched junction bases: 18. CDR3 size: 19 residues. Germline assignment: CDR1 MGHRA and CDR2 YSYEKL. CDR3 in amino acids: CASSQEKLGRTGNGDEQFF. The CDR3 nucleotides read TGCGCCAGCAGCCAAGAAAAACTGGGTAGGACAGGGAACGGCGATGAGCAGTTCTTC.

V gene TRBV20-1 combines with J gene TRBJ1-2, with D perhaps TRBD1 (5 bases). Trimming cost V 8 bases and J 0 bases, with 16 bases left between them. The CDR3 is made up of 14 amino acids. The germline CDR1 and CDR2 sequences are DFQATT and SNEGSKA (reference sequence). CDR3 DNA sequence: TGCAGTATTCCCGGGACTCTAGCTAACTATGGCTACACCTTC. As protein: CSIPGTLANYGYTF.

The chain is built from TRBV20-1 and TRBJ2-5, with a possible D match to TRBD1 (5 bases). The CDR3 is made up of 12 amino acids. Germline V gene lookup returns CDR1 DFQATT and CDR2 SNEGSKA (reference sequence). The germline V and J ends were trimmed by 3 bases and 4 bases, with 9 bases remaining between them. The CDR3 DNA follows: TGCAGTGCTAGTTGGCAGGGAGAGACCCAGTACTTC. The encoded protein is CSASWQGETQYF.

J is TRBJ2-1 and V is TRBV19; weak D call: TRBD2 (6 bases). Per germline, CDR1 LNHDA and CDR2 SQIVND (reference sequence). Trimming took off 3 bases at V and 7 bases at J, with 13 bases between the two ends. The CDR3 spans 14 residues. The CDR3 nucleotides read TGTGCCAGTAGTATGATAATAGGGAGGAATGAGCAGTTCTTC. It yields the protein CASSMIIGRNEQFF.

V is TRBV7-2 and J is TRBJ1-2, with a weak D call TRBD1 (6 bases). V was shortened by 1 base and J by 7 bases, with 10 bases between the two germline ends. The CDR3 covers 13 residues. Germline V gene sequence: CDR1 SGHTA, CDR2 FQGNSA. CDR3 coding DNA: TGTGCCAGCAGCTTAGGGGGGGGCAGTGGCTACACCTTC. Amino acid sequence: CASSLGGGSGYTF.

The genes are TRBV29-1 and TRBJ2-3; 8 nucleotides match TRBD2. Germline CDR1 and CDR2: SQVTM and ANQGSEA. V shed 3 bases, J shed 3 bases, and the junction held 2 bases outside the gene matches. This CDR3 has 13 amino acids. In DNA form, the CDR3 reads TGCAGCGTTGAGCGGGAGGCTACAGATACGCAGTATTTT. Protein sequence: CSVEREATDTQYF.

The chain has TRBV10-3 and TRBJ2-3, with 7 bases matching TRBD1. Unmatched junction bases numbered 8, after V lost 9 bases and J lost 2 bases. Per germline, CDR1 ENHRY and CDR2 SYGVKD. This CDR3 comprises 14 residues. The CDR3 region has the DNA TGTGCCATAAGACAGGGCCATTCCACAGATACGCAGTATTTT. It translates to CAIRQGHSTDTQYF.

This clonotype was seen only a few times. This chain connects TRBV5-1 to TRBJ2-2; D unclear. The CDR3 length is 15 residues. V was trimmed by 0 bases and J by 0 bases, leaving 6 bases between them. The germline CDR1 and CDR2 sequences are SGHRS and YFSETQ. The CDR3 sequence: CASSLAPANTGELFF. The CDR3 nucleotides are TGCGCCAGCAGCTTGGCCCCAGCGAACACCGGGGAGCTGTTTTTT.

This clonotype was observed a handful of times. J is TRBJ1-5 and V is TRBV20-1; perhaps TRBD1 as D (6 bases). The CDR3 spans 11 residues. Trimming stripped 2 bases from V and 16 bases from J, with 15 bases between. Per the germline V gene, CDR1 is DFQATT and CDR2 is SNEGSKA (reference sequence). The DNA for the CDR3 is TGCAGTGCTAGAAGATCAGGACAGCTACATTTT. This translates into CSARRSGQLHF.

Note on this clonotype: The CDR3 end shows no conserved phenylalanine or tryptophan, and so a read error is likely. The CDR3 loop reads CSVVRNVGQDNEKLFS. As DNA, the CDR3 is TGCAGCGTTGTCAGAAACGTGGGACAAGACAATGAAAAACTGTTTTCT. V is TRBV29-1 and J is TRBJ1-4, with D perhaps TRBD1 (6 bases). Germline V gene data show CDR1 as SQVTM and CDR2 as ANQGSEA. V gave up 4 bases and J gave up 5 bases, with 20 bases separating them. The CDR3 sequence is 16 residues long.

The chain carries TRBV2 and TRBJ1-5, with TRBD1 as a possible D gene (6 bases). V lost 5 bases and J 9 bases, leaving 11 bases between the germline ends. The CDR3 loop spans 12 amino acids. Germline CDR1 reads SNHLY; CDR2 reads FYNNEI. CDR3 protein: CASSTWGPPQHF. CDR3 in DNA: TGTGCCAGCAGTACCTGGGGGCCGCCCCAGCATTTT. The full variable domain, in which reference TRBV2 and TRBJ1-5 provide the parts outside the CDR3, is EPEVTQTPSHQVTQMGQEVILRCVPISNHLYFYWYRQILGQKVEFLVSFYNNEISEKSEIFDDQFSVERPDGSNFTLKIRSTKLEDSAMYFCASSTWGPPQHFGDGTRLSIL.

This chain uses TRBV5-1 with TRBJ1-5; D gene ambiguous. Germline V lookup: CDR1 SGHRS, CDR2 YFSETQ. This CDR3 spans 13 amino acids. The V end lost 2 bases, the J end lost 6 bases, and 9 bases lay between the germline ends. Here the CDR3 DNA reads TGCGCCAGCAGCTTCTCAGGCGGTCAGCCCCAGCATTTT. Protein: CASSFSGGQPQHF.

J is TRBJ2-7 and V is TRBV28; 7 positions agree with TRBD1. Per germline, CDR1 MDHEN and CDR2 SYDVKM. This CDR3 spans 14 amino acids. The junction had 4 bases not matched to a gene; V was cut back by 2 bases and J by 3 bases. The CDR3 protein is CASSLTWDSYEQYF. The DNA for the CDR3 is TGTGCCAGCAGTTTAACCTGGGACAGCTACGAGCAGTACTTC. Full variable domain (missing parts from reference TRBV28 and TRBJ2-7): DVKVTQSSRYLVKRTGEKVFLECVQDMDHENMFWYRQDPGLGLRLIYFSYDVKMKEKGDIPEGYSVSREKKERFSLILESASTNQTSMYLCASSLTWDSYEQYFGPGTRLTVT.

The CDR3 here is CASSPLRGEGKDTQYF. CDR3 DNA sequence: TGTGCCAGCAGTCCCCTCAGGGGGGAGGGAAAAGATACGCAGTATTTT. This rearrangement joins TRBV12-3 or TRBV12-4 to TRBJ2-3; either TRBD1 or TRBD2 may supply D (7 bases each). Between the trimmed V and J ends, which lost 5 bases and 5 bases, there was a span of 20 bases. This CDR3 contains 16 residues.

A few counts support this clonotype. V usage is TRBV29-1 and J usage is TRBJ1-1, with D unresolved. V shed 6 bases and J shed 8 bases, with 16 bases lying between them. CDR1 and CDR2 (germline): SQVTM, ANQGSEA. The CDR3 has 12 amino acids. The CDR3 region has the DNA TGCAGCGTGTCCATTGCGGCCCCCGAAGCTTTCTTT. Translated, it gives CSVSIAAPEAFF.

The chain joins TRBV5-1 to TRBJ2-1; D is unresolved. The V gene's germline CDR1 is SGHRS and CDR2 YFSETQ. V lost 4 bases and J 9 bases, leaving 20 bases between the germline ends. The CDR3 loop spans 15 amino acids. The DNA of the CDR3 is TGCGCCAGCAGCCTTACCCACCAGTCCCAGAGTGAGCAGTTCTTC. This codes for CASSLTHQSQSEQFF.

The genes are TRBV29-1 and TRBJ1-1, with D uncertain. This CDR3 is 12 amino acids long. Trimming removed 4 bases from V and 1 base from J, with 7 bases in between. CDR1 and CDR2 (germline): SQVTM, ANQGSEA. This CDR3 is CSVVQTNTEAFF. CDR3 DNA sequence: TGCAGCGTTGTTCAAACGAACACTGAAGCTTTCTTT.

V usage is TRBV4-3 and J usage is TRBJ1-4; D gene unclear. V dropped 3 bases and J dropped 6 bases, with 5 bases sitting between them. This CDR3 spans 12 amino acids. CDR1 and CDR2 (germline): LGHNA, YSLEER. The CDR3 DNA reads as TGCGCCAGCAGCCACCCCTATGAAAAACTGTTTTTT. Protein product: CASSHPYEKLFF.

This clonotype was found a few times. The gene calls are TRBV20-1 and TRBJ1-2; 7 bases fit TRBD1. Germline loops: CDR1 DFQATT, CDR2 SNEGSKA (reference sequence). CDR3 length equals 13 residues. V lost 3 bases, J lost 8 bases, and 9 bases stayed unmatched. In nucleotides, the CDR3 is TGCAGTGCTAGGACAGGGCGCTTTCGGGGCTACACCTTC. Encoded protein: CSARTGRFRGYTF.

This rearrangement joins TRBV4-3 to TRBJ1-1, with 7 positions matching TRBD1. The CDR3 runs 18 residues. From germline, CDR1 is LGHNA and CDR2 YSLEER. Trimming took 1 base from V and 3 from J; bases not matched to a gene: 14. In DNA, the CDR3 is TGCGCCAGCAGCCAAGGGGTCCCGACAGGGCGGCGGGACACTGAAGCTTTCTTT. Protein product: CASSQGVPTGRRDTEAFF.

This chain connects TRBV6-1 to TRBJ2-1; 9 bases align to TRBD2. The CDR3 has 13 residues. With 8 bases clipped from V and 9 bases from J, the junction kept 8 bases outside the gene matches. Germline CDR1 and CDR2: MNHNS and SASEGT. The CDR3 region is CASGEREVSEQFF. CDR3 in DNA: TGTGCCAGCGGAGAGCGGGAGGTCAGTGAGCAGTTCTTC.

This rearrangement joins TRBV11-1 to TRBJ2-1; D gene ambiguous. The V gene's germline CDR1 is SGHAT and CDR2 FQDESV (reference sequence). Deletions cut 8 bases from V and 7 bases from J, with 15 bases between. The CDR3 is 13 amino acids. In DNA form, the CDR3 reads TGTGCCAGCGCAGAGACGGGTTTAAATGAGCAGTTCTTC. This codes for CASAETGLNEQFF.

This clonotype was seen once. V usage is TRBV2 and J usage is TRBJ1-5; tentative D call: TRBD1 (6 bases). CDR1 and CDR2 from the germline V gene are SNHLY and FYNNEI. Trimming pared 3 bases from V and 7 bases from J, leaving 10 bases between. The CDR3 consists of 13 residues. This CDR3 reads CASSDDRFQPQHF. The DNA of the CDR3 is TGTGCCAGCAGTGATGACAGGTTCCAGCCCCAGCATTTT. The whole variable domain, filled in from reference TRBV2 and TRBJ1-5, reads EPEVTQTPSHQVTQMGQEVILRCVPISNHLYFYWYRQILGQKVEFLVSFYNNEISEKSEIFDDQFSVERPDGSNFTLKIRSTKLEDSAMYFCASSDDRFQPQHFGDGTRLSIL.